The 24 T cell receptor beta chains below come from one sample, sequenced in a study of blood T cell repertoires in COVID-19. Produced via immunoSEQ multiplex PCR; TCRdb's table is partial and in-frame only. The data show about 380,000 clones, more than 75% seen once. Sequencing input: PBMCs or T cells enriched from blood (not recorded which). Every receptor here comes from a woman in her late teens or twenties who had recovered from COVID-19.

CDR3 residues: CASSLTGLGANVLTF. The CDR3 nucleotides are TGTGCCAGCAGCTTAACCGGTCTGGGGGCCAACGTCCTGACTTTC. This chain connects TRBV5-6 to TRBJ2-6, with D hard to call. CDR1 SGHDT and CDR2 YYEEEE come from the germline V gene. V lost 2 bases and J 4 bases, leaving 10 bases between the germline ends. This CDR3 contains 15 residues.

The chain is built from TRBV12-5 and TRBJ2-5, with D possibly matching TRBD2 (5 bases). Germline V gives CDR1 LGHNT, CDR2 FRNRAP. The CDR3 has 17 residues. Trimming stripped 0 bases from V and 4 bases from J, with 18 bases between. CDR3 sequence reads: CASGLVLARRLGETQYF. As DNA, the CDR3 is TGTGCTAGTGGTTTGGTATTGGCAAGGAGGCTCGGAGAGACCCAGTACTTC.

J is TRBJ1-1 and V is TRBV19; the D gene is possibly TRBD1 (6 bases). The CDR3 extends over 14 amino acids. The germline V gene encodes CDR1 LNHDA and CDR2 SQIVND (reference sequence). Trimming left V 6 bases short and J 1 base short, with 12 bases between. The CDR3 nucleotides read TGTGCCAGTAGGGGAGGGACACCGAACACTGAAGCTTTCTTT. This codes for CASRGGTPNTEAFF.

CDR3 nucleotides: TGTGCCAGCAGCTTATTAGGGGGGGCTGAAAAACTGTTTTTT. Encoded protein: CASSLLGGAEKLFF. V usage is TRBV5-5 and J usage is TRBJ1-4, with D maybe TRBD1 (6 bases). The CDR3 runs to 14 residues. V lost 2 bases and J 7 bases, leaving 12 bases between the germline ends. Germline CDR1 SGHKS, CDR2 YYEKEE (reference sequence).

V gene TRBV6-2 or TRBV6-3 combines with J gene TRBJ1-1; D uncertain. CDR1 is MNHEY, CDR2 SVGEGT, per germline. Trimming left V 4 bases short and J 0 bases short, with 15 bases between. The CDR3 length is 16 residues. CDR3 residues: CASSFPGFPMNTEAFF. The CDR3 DNA is TGTGCCAGCAGTTTCCCGGGGTTTCCAATGAACACTGAAGCTTTCTTT.

The gene calls are TRBV7-8 and TRBJ2-3; 8 nucleotides line up with TRBD2. The CDR3 loop spans 19 amino acids. Trimming took 1 base from V and 4 from J; bases not matched to a gene: 16. Per germline, CDR1 SGHVS and CDR2 FQNEAQ. For the CDR3, the DNA is TGTGCCAGCAGCTTAGGGACCCCTTCTAGCGGGTCACGGGCAGATACGCAGTATTTT. Encoded protein: CASSLGTPSSGSRADTQYF.

This chain links TRBV6-4 with TRBJ2-3, with 9 nucleotides matching TRBD2. The germline gives CDR1 MRHNA, CDR2 SNTAGT. The CDR3 extends over 13 amino acids. The ends lost 8 bases at V and 4 bases at J; junction bases unmatched: 4. The CDR3 nucleotides are TGTGCCAGCGGAGGCGGGGGGGCAGATACGCAGTATTTT. This encodes CASGGGGADTQYF.

The chain couples TRBV2 to TRBJ1-5, with 10 bases lining up with TRBD1. The CDR3 is 15 residues long. V was clipped by 6 bases and J by 3 bases; unmatched bases: 5. CDR1 is SNHLY and CDR2 is FYNNEI in the germline V gene. CDR3 region: CASSLDRGPNQPQHF. CDR3 DNA: TGTGCCAGCAGCTTAGACAGGGGGCCCAATCAGCCCCAGCATTTT.

This clone was observed once. This chain uses TRBV25-1 with TRBJ1-5, with 9 positions matching TRBD1. V lost 4 bases and J lost 1; bases outside the gene matches: 2. The CDR3 runs to 15 residues. CDR1 is MGHDK, CDR2 SYGVNS, per germline. The DNA for the CDR3 is TGTGCCAGCAGTGGGGACAGGGAGAGCAATCAGCCCCAGCATTTT. Its protein is CASSGDRESNQPQHF.

CDR3 coding DNA: TGTGCCAGTAGTTTCGACAGGCTACACACTGAAGCTTTCTTT. Residues: CASSFDRLHTEAFF. V gene TRBV19 combines with J gene TRBJ1-1, with a possible D match to TRBD1 (6 bases). The CDR3 totals 14 residues. Trimming took 5 bases from V and 3 from J, leaving 13 bases between them. Germline V gives CDR1 LNHDA, CDR2 SQIVND (reference sequence).

This rearrangement joins TRBV7-6 to TRBJ1-4, with D hard to call. V lost 1 base and J 3 bases, leaving 3 bases between the germline ends. Germline CDR1 SGHVS, CDR2 FNYEAQ. The CDR3 has 13 residues. In DNA form, the CDR3 reads TGTGCCAGCAGCTTAGGGCCTAATGAAAAACTGTTTTTT. Translated, it gives CASSLGPNEKLFF.

V usage is TRBV6-4 and J usage is TRBJ2-1, with 9 bases identical to TRBD2. Unmatched junction bases numbered 7, after V lost 0 bases and J lost 10 bases. This CDR3 region has 15 residues. CDR1 is MRHNA and CDR2 is SNTAGT in the germline V gene. The CDR3 DNA sequence: TGTGCCAGCAGTGACTCGCCCGATCTAGCGGGAGAGCAGTTCTTC. Protein: CASSDSPDLAGEQFF.

The rearrangement links TRBV5-1 to TRBJ2-6; D is perhaps TRBD2 (5 bases). Germline CDR1 and CDR2: SGHRS and YFSETQ. The length of the CDR3 is 19 residues. Trimming left V 4 bases short and J 0 bases short, with 20 bases between. The CDR3 DNA is TGCGCCAGCAGCACTATCCCTAGCATCCATGACTCTGGGGCCAACGTCCTGACTTTC. Protein product: CASSTIPSIHDSGANVLTF.

The chain combines TRBV29-1 with TRBJ2-3, with 10 bases matching TRBD2. Looked up from germline, CDR1 is SQVTM and CDR2 is ANQGSEA. The CDR3 covers 15 residues. CDR3 amino acids: CTTAAASGGTDTQYF. CDR3 DNA: TGCACCACGGCAGCGGCTAGCGGGGGTACAGATACGCAGTATTTT.

The rearrangement links TRBV12-5 to TRBJ2-5; 7 bases line up with TRBD2. The germline CDR1 and CDR2 sequences are LGHNT and FRNRAP. Germline trimming cut 7 bases from V and 2 bases from J; bases unmatched to any gene: 10. The CDR3 totals 15 residues. The CDR3 region has the DNA TGTGCTAGTGCCGCGGGTGGGGGGGTGCAAGAGACCCAGTACTTC. Amino acids: CASAAGGGVQETQYF. Full variable domain (outside the CDR3, taken from reference TRBV12-5 and TRBJ2-5): DARVTQTPRHKVTEMGQEVTMRCQPILGHNTVFWYRQTMMQGLELLAYFRNRAPLDDSGMPKDRFSAEMPDATLATLKIQPSEPRDSAVYFCASAAGGGVQETQYFGPGTRLLVL.

This chain uses TRBV19 with TRBJ2-3, with a tentative D call TRBD2 (7 bases). The CDR3 sequence is 16 residues long. The germline gives CDR1 LNHDA, CDR2 SQIVND (reference sequence). V was clipped by 5 bases and J by 4 bases, with 19 bases between them. Here the CDR3 DNA reads TGTGCCAGTAGTTCGGGTCCGGGGGGCCAGGCAGATACGCAGTATTTT. It encodes CASSSGPGGQADTQYF.

J is TRBJ2-2 and V is TRBV3-1 (or the pseudogene TRBV3-2); TRBD2 matches at 7 bases. The germline V gene has CDR1 LGHDT and CDR2 YNNKEL (reference sequence). CDR3 length: 17 amino acids. The trim removed 4 bases at V and 8 bases at J, leaving 16 bases unmatched. CDR3 in amino acids: CASSLLPGLPLGGELFF. The CDR3 nucleotides read TGTGCCAGCAGCCTATTACCGGGACTACCTCTGGGAGGGGAGCTGTTTTTT.

The chain employs TRBV9 and TRBJ2-3, with 7 bases aligning to TRBD1. Germline V gives CDR1 SGDLS, CDR2 YYNGEE. CDR3 length: 15 amino acids. Trimming at V came to 0 bases and at J to 3 bases, leaving 4 bases not matched to a gene. As DNA, the CDR3 is TGTGCCAGCAGCGTAGGGGGACAGATTACAGATACGCAGTATTTT. It codes for CASSVGGQITDTQYF.

The CDR3 loop reads CSVREVSTDTQYF. The CDR3 region has the DNA TGCAGCGTGAGGGAAGTAAGCACAGATACGCAGTATTTT. The rearrangement links TRBV29-1 to TRBJ2-3; maybe TRBD2 (5 bases). The CDR3 spans 13 residues. Germline loops: CDR1 SQVTM, CDR2 ANQGSEA. The V gene lost 6 bases and the J gene lost 0 bases, with 10 bases spanning the gap.

For this clone: The junction departs from the called germline gene at one end, perhaps through a read error. This sequence joins TRBV7-9 and TRBJ1-1, with D unresolved. CDR1 and CDR2 from the germline V gene are SEHNR and FQNEAQ (reference sequence). The CDR3 has 16 residues. The CDR3 spells CASSAEHLLLNIEAFF. The CDR3 DNA follows: TGTGCCAGCAGCGCGGAACACCTTTTACTGAACATTGAAGCTTTCTTT.

The V and J genes are TRBV7-8 and TRBJ2-5; 9 bases align to TRBD2. CDR3 size: 17 residues. The J segment lost 4 bases and the V segment lost 5 bases, leaving 14 bases of the junction unmatched. Germline V gene sequence: CDR1 SGHVS, CDR2 FQNEAQ. The CDR3 nucleotides read TGTGCCAGCAGCCCGAGCGCGGGGGGGGTAGTAAGAGAGACCCAGTACTTC. Its translation is CASSPSAGGVVRETQYF. Filled out from reference TRBV7-8 and TRBJ2-5, the complete variable domain reads GAGVSQSPRYKVAKRGQDVALRCDPISGHVSLFWYQQALGQGPEFLTYFQNEAQLDKSGLPSDRFFAERPEGSVSTLKIQRTQQEDSAVYLCASSPSAGGVVRETQYFGPGTRLLVL.

The chain employs TRBV7-2 and TRBJ1-6; perhaps TRBD1 as D (5 bases). This CDR3 has 16 residues. Germline assignment: CDR1 SGHTA and CDR2 FQGNSA. With 0 bases removed from V and 7 bases from J, the gap between germline ends came to 13 bases. CDR3 nucleotide sequence: TGTGCCAGCAGCTTAGCAACAGGCATCTCCAATTCACCCCTCCACTTT. Protein: CASSLATGISNSPLHF.

The chain joins TRBV19 to TRBJ1-6, with 8 bases lining up with TRBD1. Germline V gene sequence: CDR1 LNHDA, CDR2 SQIVND (reference sequence). Trimming took 5 bases from V and 7 from J; bases not matched to a gene: 13. The CDR3 length is 17 residues. The CDR3 spells CASSPLPGQAKNSPLHF. The CDR3 coding sequence is TGTGCCAGTAGTCCCCTCCCGGGACAGGCTAAAAATTCACCCCTCCACTTT.

This sequence joins TRBV7-9 and TRBJ1-2, with D perhaps TRBD1 (5 bases). The CDR3 has 13 amino acids. V lost 3 bases and J 4 bases, leaving 9 bases between the germline ends. The germline V gene encodes CDR1 SEHNR and CDR2 FQNEAQ (reference sequence). CDR3 sequence reads: CASSLTDSYGYTF. The CDR3 DNA reads as TGTGCCAGCAGCTTGACAGACTCCTATGGCTACACCTTC.